This TCR beta chain was identified during a study of human T cells and chemical hapten exposure. This clonotype was observed at least ten times. The CDR3 runs to 14 residues. Germline trimming cut 0 bases from V and 6 bases from J; bases unmatched to any gene: 6. The germline CDR1 and CDR2 sequences are SGDLS and YYNGEE. Time point given: healthy volunteer bleed at 2 weeks. Total RNA was extracted from unfractionated whole blood. From the RACE reads, TCRdb called clonotypes with MiXCR, one entry per CDR3 protein. The data show 130,000 or so distinct CDR3 sequences, approximately 10% seen once. This receptor was obtained from a male donor in good health. Some clones in this sample may be carry-over from other donors' samples. The material sequenced was whole blood. The chain recombines TRBV9 with TRBJ2-7; 7 nucleotides agree with TRBD1. The CDR3 nucleotides are TGTGCCAGCAGCGTAGGACAGGGATTGAGCGAGCAGTACTTC. It is translated as CASSVGQGLSEQYF. Complete variable domain (other parts from reference TRBV9 and TRBJ2-7): DSGVTQTPKHLITATGQRVTLRCSPRSGDLSVYWYQQSLDQGLQFLIQYYNGEERAKGNILERFSAQQFPDLHSELNLSSLELGDSALYFCASSVGQGLSEQYFGPGTRLTVT.